These T cell receptor beta chains were read from a single sample in a study of T cells in Graves' hyperthyroidism and ophthalmopathy. TCRdb processed the multiplex PCR reads anew with MiXCR; each CDR3 protein has one entry. The table has around 580,000 distinct CDR3 sequences, approximately 44% seen once; the top ten hold about 8.3%. Sequences were obtained from peripheral blood or thyroid tissue (not recorded which). The receptors come from a woman aged 18 to 35 with Graves' hyperthyroidism. The CDR3 runs from the conserved cysteine through the conserved F or W. Each record gives: J gene, V gene, clone size, D gene, CDR3 DNA, CDR3 protein. A D gene is named only where the DNA matches it firmly. Some rows mark clone size as missing; the rest say once, few, many or name a class of expanded clone.

TRBJ1-4,TRBV7-2,many,TRBD1,TGTGCCAGCAGCCAAAACCGGGACAGGGGGTTTGAAAAACTGTTTTTT,CASSQNRDRGFEKLFF
TRBJ2-7,TRBV5-1,many,.,TGCGCCAGCAGCTTCCAGGGGAGGGGCTCCTACGAGCAGTACTTC,CASSFQGRGSYEQYF
TRBJ1-1,TRBV7-2,.,.,TGTGCCAGCAGCCCACCCGCGGGGGGAGCCACTGAAGCTTTCTTT,CASSPPAGGATEAFF
TRBJ1-2,TRBV3-1,many,.,TGTGCCAGCAGCCAAGATCCCAGGGCCGCTAACTATGGCTACACCTTC,CASSQDPRAANYGYTF
TRBJ2-7,TRBV9,.,.,TGTGCCAGCAGCGTAGTCGGGTCCAACGAGCAGTACTTC,CASSVVGSNEQYF
TRBJ2-7,TRBV7-2,many,.,TGTGCCAGCAGCTTAAGTTACAGGGATGCCGAGCAGTACTTC,CASSLSYRDAEQYF
TRBJ1-2,TRBV15,.,.,TGTGCCACCAGCAGTGAAGCGGGGCTCGGGGGGCTCGGCTACACCTTC,CATSSEAGLGGLGYTF
TRBJ2-1,TRBV12-3/TRBV12-4,.,.,TGTGCCAGCAGTTTCAATCCAGGCAAAAGGGACGAGCAGTTCTTC,CASSFNPGKRDEQFF
TRBJ1-1,TRBV29-1,.,.,TGCAGCGTTTCGGGACTAGCGGGGAGCACTGAAGCTTTCTTT,CSVSGLAGSTEAFF
TRBJ1-2,TRBV19,many,.,TGTGCCAGTAGTCGAACAGGATCGCTAGCTAACTATGGCTACACCTTC,CASSRTGSLANYGYTF
TRBJ1-1,TRBV5-6,many,.,TGTGCCAGCAGCTTCATTAACACGAACACTGAAGCTTTCTTT,CASSFINTNTEAFF
TRBJ1-1,TRBV20-1,many,TRBD1,TGCAGTGCTAGAGATTTTGGCAGGGGGGCTACTGAAGCTTTCTTT,CSARDFGRGATEAFF
TRBJ1-1,TRBV30,few,.,TGTGCCTGGAGCCGCTCGGGGGCCGATGTAGCTTTCTTT,CAWSRSGADVAFF
TRBJ2-7,TRBV27,few,TRBD1,TGTGCCAGCAAATACTCCGGGACAGCCTACGAGCAGTACTTC,CASKYSGTAYEQYF
TRBJ1-1,TRBV20-1,.,.,TGCAGTGCTAGGGCCCCAGGGCAGACTGAAGCTTTCTTT,CSARAPGQTEAFF
TRBJ2-1,TRBV11-3,.,.,TGTGCCAGCAGAAACCGGGACTCGGGCTTGAATGAGCAGTTCTTC,CASRNRDSGLNEQFF
TRBJ1-1,TRBV5-4,many,.,TGTGCCAGCAGCTTGATGACAGGCGCAATGAACACTGAAGCTTTCTTT,CASSLMTGAMNTEAFF
TRBJ1-2,TRBV18,.,.,TGTGCCAGCTCACCATCGTTCGGAAACTATGGCTACACCTTC,CASSPSFGNYGYTF
TRBJ2-6,TRBV3-1,.,TRBD1,TGTGCCAGCAGCCAAGAATGGACAGGGGGAGGTGGGGCCAACGTCCTGACTTTC,CASSQEWTGGGGANVLTF
TRBJ2-3,TRBV10-1,.,.,TGCGCCAGCAGCCCTGGCAACCGAGGGGTGGATACGCAGTATTTT,CASSPGNRGVDTQYF
TRBJ1-1,TRBV10-3,once,.,TGTGCCATCAGAGAACAGCTGAGCACTGAAGCTTTCTTT,CAIREQLSTEAFF
TRBJ1-5,TRBV28,.,.,TGTGCCAGCAGTTTAGAGGCCCCACAGCCCCAGCATTTT,CASSLEAPQPQHF
TRBJ1-6,TRBV18,few,.,TGTGCCAGCGCGGAACAGAGCTCCTATAATTCACCCCTCCACTTT,CASAEQSSYNSPLHF
TRBJ2-5,TRBV12-3/TRBV12-4,few,.,TGTGCCAGCAGTCCCCGTACCCAGTACTTC,CASSPRTQYF